The next 10 T cell receptor beta chains were all read from a single sample in a study of regulatory T cells in long-lasting Graves disease. Investigators prepared the TCR beta libraries by applying iRepertoire HTBI primers and Arm-PCR of CDR3 regions. TCRdb reprocessed the multiplex PCR reads with MiXCR, giving one entry per CDR3 protein. The sample shows under 500,000 distinct CDR3 sequences, 20% of them seen only once. Time point described: persistent/refractory GD, antithyroid drugs over 5 years with positive TRAb. Extracted PBMC RNA gave rise to the TCR library. The sequencing here drew on peripheral blood mononuclear cells (PBMCs), taken when the disease was refractory, from a patient treated with antithyroid drugs. All receptors derive from a female donor with Graves disease.

The chain has TRBV10-3 and TRBJ2-1; 16 positions agree with TRBD2. This CDR3 has 19 residues. Trimming took 2 bases from V and 1 from J; bases not matched to a gene: 5. CDR1 is ENHRY, CDR2 SYGVKD, per germline. DNA of the CDR3: TGTGCCATCAGTGAGAAAGGGACTAGCGGGAGGGGGTCCTACAATGAGCAGTTCTTC. Protein product: CAISEKGTSGRGSYNEQFF.

In its sample, this clonotype was seen many times. This chain connects TRBV20-1 to TRBJ2-5; TRBD2 matches at 8 bases. Unmatched junction bases numbered 11, after V lost 3 bases and J lost 5 bases. Germline CDR1 and CDR2: DFQATT and SNEGSKA (reference sequence). CDR3 length: 15 residues. CDR3 protein: CSASVDSGTGETQYF. The CDR3 nucleotides are TGCAGTGCTAGTGTTGATAGCGGGACTGGGGAGACCCAGTACTTC.

This chain joins TRBV2 and TRBJ2-7, with 9 bases fitting TRBD1. Germline values: CDR1 SNHLY, CDR2 FYNNEI. The CDR3 is 15 residues long. The V gene end was trimmed by 6 bases and the J gene end by 3 bases; junction bases not matched to a gene: 9. Written as DNA, the CDR3 is TGTGCCAGCAGGGAGGTTGGGACAGGGTTCTACGAGCAGTACTTC. Translating gives CASREVGTGFYEQYF.

This clonotype was counted ten times or more. The chain uses TRBV27 and TRBJ1-2, with no clear D. Germline lookup yields CDR1 MNHEY and CDR2 SMNVEV (reference sequence). CDR3 length equals 14 residues. Trimming stripped 5 bases from V and 3 bases from J, with 13 bases between. CDR3 region: CASSPSGAYYGYTF. The CDR3 nucleotides are TGTGCCAGCAGTCCCAGCGGAGCATACTATGGCTACACCTTC.

The chain uses TRBV3-1 and TRBJ2-2, with D possibly TRBD1 on 6 matching bases. This CDR3 comprises 17 residues. Trimming took 4 bases from V and 5 from J, leaving 20 bases between them. Germline V gives CDR1 LGHDT, CDR2 YNNKEL (reference sequence). CDR3 in DNA: TGTGCCAGCAGCCCCTCACAGTTGCCAGGGGTTACCGGGGAGCTGTTTTTT. Amino acid sequence: CASSPSQLPGVTGELFF.

As regards this clonotype: A far larger clone is a single base away, which makes a read error likely. The V call is TRBV7-8, the J call TRBJ2-7; no firm D call. The CDR3 is made up of 12 amino acids. Germline values: CDR1 SGHVS, CDR2 FQNEAQ. CDR3 residues: CANSLEAYEQYF. The CDR3 DNA sequence: TGTGCCAACAGCTTAGAGGCCTACGAGCAGTACTTC.

This clonotype was recorded once. A read error is possible here, since a much larger clone lies one base away. The chain has TRBV27 and TRBJ2-2; D not resolved. Germline V lookup: CDR1 MNHEY, CDR2 SMNVEV (reference sequence). The CDR3 is made up of 13 amino acids. V lost 3 bases to trimming and J lost 5 bases, with 7 bases between them. The CDR3 nucleotides are TGTGCCAGCAGTTTGCAGACTACCGGGGAGCTGTTTTTT. As protein: CASSLQTTGELFF.

The sample holds many counts of this clonotype. The genes are TRBV12-3 or TRBV12-4 and TRBJ2-2; 10 positions agree with TRBD2. The CDR3 consists of 17 residues. Trimming removed 3 bases from V and 4 bases from J; junction bases left unmatched: 8. This chain's CDR3 is CASSLTLSGRATGELFF. CDR3 nucleotides: TGTGCCAGCAGTTTGACCCTGAGCGGGAGGGCCACCGGGGAGCTGTTTTTT.

This chain uses TRBV10-1 with TRBJ2-4; TRBD1 matches 10 bases. CDR3 length: 15 amino acids. From germline, CDR1 is WNHNN and CDR2 SYGVQD (reference sequence). Trimming took 3 bases from V and 6 from J; bases not matched to a gene: 5. The CDR3 region is CASSEDRGPRNIQYF. As DNA, the CDR3 is TGCGCCAGCAGTGAAGACAGGGGGCCTCGAAACATTCAGTACTTC.

This clonotype was counted ten times or more. This chain links TRBV20-1 with TRBJ2-3; D not resolved. Germline-derived CDR1 and CDR2 are DFQATT and SNEGSKA (reference sequence). This CDR3 is 10 amino acids long. Trimming stripped 6 bases from V and 3 bases from J, with 4 bases between. The CDR3 DNA follows: TGCAGTGCCGATACAGATACGCAGTATTTT. Protein product: CSADTDTQYF.